These 10 T cell receptor beta chains share one sample of origin, sequenced in a study of shared clonotypes between healthy human individuals. TCRdb keeps only in-frame clones here, not all; method: immunoSEQ multiplex PCR. This sample has about 690,000 clones, with 90% found just once. Sequenced input: memory CD8+ T cells from PBMCs. The subset: CD45RO+ cells pooled with CCR7-negative TemRA cells. These receptors all come from a man younger than 35 in good health. Some clones in this sample may be carry-over from other donors' samples.

V usage is TRBV28 and J usage is TRBJ1-4; 8 bases are shared with TRBD1. The germline V gene encodes CDR1 MDHEN and CDR2 SYDVKM. The CDR3 length is 15 residues. V shed 9 bases and J 6 bases; nucleotides not matched to a gene: 12. CDR3: CASGQGLTWDEKLFF. The CDR3 region has the DNA TGTGCCAGTGGACAGGGCTTAACTTGGGATGAAAAACTGTTTTTT.

The V and J genes are TRBV19 and TRBJ2-6; the D gene is possibly TRBD1 (5 bases). Germline CDR1 reads LNHDA; CDR2 reads SQIVND (reference sequence). V was cut by 2 bases and J by 2 bases, with 13 bases left in between. The CDR3 is 17 residues long. CDR3 nucleotides: TGTGCCAGTAGTATAATCCCCCTAGGGGCTGGGGCCAACGTCCTGACTTTC. Protein: CASSIIPLGAGANVLTF.

The chain uses TRBV19 and TRBJ2-1; D may be TRBD1 (6 bases). V was clipped by 4 bases and J by 4 bases, with 11 bases between them. This CDR3 spans 14 amino acids. The V gene's germline CDR1 is LNHDA and CDR2 SQIVND (reference sequence). The CDR3 reads CASSKGTSYNEQFF. The CDR3 bases are TGTGCCAGTAGTAAGGGGACAAGTTACAATGAGCAGTTCTTC.

This clone was counted a single time. The rearrangement uses TRBV7-6 and TRBJ1-2, with 7 bases lining up with TRBD1. J was trimmed by 4 bases and V by 1 base; bases with no gene match: 6. Germline V CDR1 and CDR2: SGHVS, FNYEAQ. The CDR3 sequence is 15 residues long. CDR3 sequence (DNA): TGTGCCAGCAGCTTAGGGGACAGAGGGACCTATGGCTACACCTTC. Its translation is CASSLGDRGTYGYTF.

The chain recombines TRBV7-9 with TRBJ2-1; D ambiguous. Germline CDR1 and CDR2: SEHNR and FQNEAQ (reference sequence). Deletions cut 0 bases from V and 10 bases from J, with 13 bases between. The CDR3 sequence is 14 residues long. CDR3 nucleotides: TGTGCCAGCAGCTTAGCGAATTCTTGGGGAGAGCAGTTCTTC. It translates to CASSLANSWGEQFF.

The V and J genes are TRBV7-9 and TRBJ1-4, with 7 nucleotides matching TRBD1. Germline V lookup: CDR1 SEHNR, CDR2 FQNEAQ (reference sequence). V shed 5 bases and J 8 bases; nucleotides not matched to a gene: 2. CDR3 length: 12 amino acids. The DNA of the CDR3 is TGTGCCAGCAGCACAGGGGAAGAAAAACTGTTTTTT. Translating it yields CASSTGEEKLFF.

V gene TRBV11-2 combines with J gene TRBJ2-1; TRBD2 is a possible D gene (5 bases). Per germline, CDR1 SGHAT and CDR2 FQNNGV. Trimming stripped 4 bases from V and 0 bases from J, with 13 bases between. The CDR3 covers 16 residues. Here the CDR3 reads CASSSRERSSYNEQFF. The CDR3 DNA sequence: TGTGCCAGCAGCTCAAGGGAGCGGAGCTCCTACAATGAGCAGTTCTTC.

This clone is a singleton in its sample. This rearrangement joins TRBV7-9 to TRBJ1-1, with 7 bases aligning to TRBD1. The CDR3 extends over 12 amino acids. The germline V gene encodes CDR1 SEHNR and CDR2 FQNEAQ (reference sequence). With V trimmed by 8 bases and J by 6 bases, 6 bases remained unmatched. CDR3 protein: CASHQGESEAFF. The CDR3 bases are TGTGCCAGCCACCAGGGGGAATCTGAAGCTTTCTTT.

The rearrangement joins TRBV28 to TRBJ2-1, with 8 nucleotides matching TRBD2. V shed 2 bases, J shed 4 bases, and the junction held 7 bases outside the gene matches. Germline CDR1 MDHEN, CDR2 SYDVKM. The CDR3 has 16 amino acids. The CDR3 DNA is TGTGCCAGCAGTTTAAAGAGCGGGGGTGGGTACAATGAGCAGTTCTTC. It yields the protein CASSLKSGGGYNEQFF.

This clone has more than one count but fewer than ten. Other DNA sequences from this sample encode an identical CDR3 as well. This chain joins TRBV7-2 and TRBJ1-1; no firm D call. The CDR3 spans 13 residues. The germline CDR1 and CDR2 sequences are SGHTA and FQGNSA. Trimming left V 5 bases short and J 2 bases short, with 9 bases between. CDR3 nucleotides: TGTGCCAGCAGCCTAGGGCGTAACACTGAAGCTTTCTTT. Residues: CASSLGRNTEAFF.